These 4 T cell receptor beta chains share one sample of origin, sequenced in a study of cytomegalovirus exposure and HLA in healthy donors (dated by TCRdb to the late 2010s). Library preparation was by the immunoSEQ multiplex PCR assay. For the multiplex PCR, a mixture combining 60 forward primers for TCR Vbeta segments and 13 reverse primers for TCR Jbeta segments was used. Entries here come from immuneACCESS through TCRdb and include only in-frame sequences with V and J called. Some clones fail to appear in such tables; in the studies checked, an unresolved V gene covers under half of the shortfall, and the cause of the remainder is unknown. The sample profile shows roughly 150,000 clones; about 85% of them were found once. The top ten clonotypes cover 1.3% of the sample. Sequencing input: PBMCs. These receptor sequences come from a man over 45 in good health and CMV-seropositive.

The chain employs TRBV6-1 and TRBJ2-7; D gene ambiguous. CDR3 length equals 15 residues. Germline V gene data show CDR1 as MNHNS and CDR2 as SASEGT. Trimming pared 4 bases from V and 3 bases from J, leaving 16 bases between. CDR3 residues: CASSALEAVGYEQYF. The CDR3 nucleotides are TGTGCCAGCAGTGCCCTTGAGGCGGTAGGCTACGAGCAGTACTTC.

This clone was seen just once. The V and J genes are TRBV5-1 and TRBJ1-2, with 7 bases matching TRBD1. This CDR3 is 13 amino acids long. Germline CDR1 reads SGHRS; CDR2 reads YFSETQ. V dropped 0 bases and J dropped 8; count of bases not matched to a gene: 4. CDR3 in amino acids: CASSLGTGEGYTF. CDR3 DNA: TGCGCCAGCAGCTTGGGCACAGGGGAGGGCTACACCTTC.

This clone was detected a few times. The CDR3 DNA reads as TGTGCCAGCAGCTTGGGCCTTGGACTGCTTAATGAAAAACTGTTTTTT. This encodes CASSLGLGLLNEKLFF. The gene calls are TRBV5-6 and TRBJ1-4, with D unclear. The CDR3 consists of 16 residues. Trimming pared 0 bases from V and 4 bases from J, leaving 13 bases between. Germline V gives CDR1 SGHDT, CDR2 YYEEEE.

This clone was observed a single time. This chain joins TRBV9 and TRBJ2-1; 9 bases are shared with TRBD2. The CDR3 covers 15 residues. Germline V CDR1 and CDR2: SGDLS, YYNGEE. V shed 2 bases and J 0 bases; nucleotides not matched to a gene: 0. Here the CDR3 reads CASSVSGSSYNEQFF. CDR3 DNA sequence: TGTGCCAGCAGCGTTAGCGGGAGCTCCTACAATGAGCAGTTCTTC.